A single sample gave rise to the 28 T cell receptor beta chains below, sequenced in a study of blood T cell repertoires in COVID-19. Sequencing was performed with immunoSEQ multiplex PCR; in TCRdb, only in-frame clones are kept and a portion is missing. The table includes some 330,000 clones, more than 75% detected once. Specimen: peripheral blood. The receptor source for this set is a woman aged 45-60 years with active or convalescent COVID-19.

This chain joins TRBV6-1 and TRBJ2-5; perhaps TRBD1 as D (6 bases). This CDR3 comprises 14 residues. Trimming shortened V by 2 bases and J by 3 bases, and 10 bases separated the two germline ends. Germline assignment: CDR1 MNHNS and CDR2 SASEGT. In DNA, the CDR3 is TGTGCCAGCAGTGAAAGGAACAGGGAAGAGACCCAGTACTTC. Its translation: CASSERNREETQYF.

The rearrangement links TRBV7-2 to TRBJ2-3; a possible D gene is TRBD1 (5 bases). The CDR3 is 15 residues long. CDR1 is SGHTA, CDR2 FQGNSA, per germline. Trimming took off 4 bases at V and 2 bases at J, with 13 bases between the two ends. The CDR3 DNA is TGTGCCAGCAGCTATCGGATCAGGGCCACAGATACGCAGTATTTT. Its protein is CASSYRIRATDTQYF.

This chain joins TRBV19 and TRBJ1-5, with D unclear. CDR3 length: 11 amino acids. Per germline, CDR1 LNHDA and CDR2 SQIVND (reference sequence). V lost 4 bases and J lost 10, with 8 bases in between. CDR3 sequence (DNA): TGTGCCAGTAGTAGCCGGGGACCCCAGCATTTT. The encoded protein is CASSSRGPQHF.

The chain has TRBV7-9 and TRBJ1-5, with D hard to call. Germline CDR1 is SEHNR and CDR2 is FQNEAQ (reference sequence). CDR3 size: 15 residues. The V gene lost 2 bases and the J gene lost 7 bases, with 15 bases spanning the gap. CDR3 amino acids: CASSLSNQSGQPQHF. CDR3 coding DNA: TGTGCCAGCAGCTTATCAAACCAATCAGGACAGCCCCAGCATTTT.

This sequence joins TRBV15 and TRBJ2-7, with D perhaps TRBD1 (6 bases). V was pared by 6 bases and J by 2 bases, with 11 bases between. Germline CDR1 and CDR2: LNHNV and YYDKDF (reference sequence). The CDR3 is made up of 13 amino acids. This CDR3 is CATSRDTPYEQYF. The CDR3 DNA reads TGTGCCACCAGTAGGGACACACCCTACGAGCAGTACTTC.

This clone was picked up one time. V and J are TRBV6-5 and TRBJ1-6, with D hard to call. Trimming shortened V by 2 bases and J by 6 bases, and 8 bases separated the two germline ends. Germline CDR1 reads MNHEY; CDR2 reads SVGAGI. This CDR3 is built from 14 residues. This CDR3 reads CASSYEASNSPLHF. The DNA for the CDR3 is TGTGCCAGCAGTTACGAGGCTTCTAATTCACCCCTCCACTTT.

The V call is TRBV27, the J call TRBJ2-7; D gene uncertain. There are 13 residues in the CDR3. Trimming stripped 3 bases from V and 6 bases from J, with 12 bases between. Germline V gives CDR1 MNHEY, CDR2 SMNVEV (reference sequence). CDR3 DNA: TGTGCCAGCAGTTTTAGATGGAGTACCGAGCAGTACTTC. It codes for CASSFRWSTEQYF.

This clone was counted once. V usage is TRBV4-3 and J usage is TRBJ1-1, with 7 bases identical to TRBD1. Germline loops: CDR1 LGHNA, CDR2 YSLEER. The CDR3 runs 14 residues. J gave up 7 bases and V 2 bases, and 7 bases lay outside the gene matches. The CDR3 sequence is CASSQRRGQSEAFF. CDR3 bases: TGCGCCAGCAGCCAAAGAAGGGGGCAAAGTGAAGCTTTCTTT.

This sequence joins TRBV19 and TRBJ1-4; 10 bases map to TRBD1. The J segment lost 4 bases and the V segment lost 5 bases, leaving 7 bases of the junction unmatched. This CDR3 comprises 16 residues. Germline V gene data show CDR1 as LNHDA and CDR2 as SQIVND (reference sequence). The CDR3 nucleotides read TGTGCCAGTAGTCGACAGGGGGCAGGTGGTAATGAAAAACTGTTTTTT. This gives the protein CASSRQGAGGNEKLFF.

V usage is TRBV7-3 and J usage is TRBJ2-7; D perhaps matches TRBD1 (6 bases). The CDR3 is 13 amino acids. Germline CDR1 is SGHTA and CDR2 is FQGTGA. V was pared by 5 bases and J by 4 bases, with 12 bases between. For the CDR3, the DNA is TGTGCCAGCAGCGAAGGGGGTGGGTACGAGCAGTACTTC. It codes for CASSEGGGYEQYF.

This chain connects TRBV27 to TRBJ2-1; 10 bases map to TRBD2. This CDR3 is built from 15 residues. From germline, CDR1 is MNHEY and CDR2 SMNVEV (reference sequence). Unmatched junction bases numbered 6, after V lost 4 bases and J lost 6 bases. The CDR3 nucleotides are TGTGCCAGCAGTTCTTGGCTAGCGGGAGTCAATGAGCAGTTCTTC. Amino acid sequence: CASSSWLAGVNEQFF.

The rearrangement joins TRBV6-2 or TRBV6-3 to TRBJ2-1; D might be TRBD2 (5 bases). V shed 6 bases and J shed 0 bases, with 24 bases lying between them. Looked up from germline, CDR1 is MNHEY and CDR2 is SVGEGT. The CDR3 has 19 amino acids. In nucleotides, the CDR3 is TGTGCCAGCAGCCTCTACCACCCGTTTCTTGGGAGCTCCTACAATGAGCAGTTCTTC. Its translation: CASSLYHPFLGSSYNEQFF.

The CDR3 is CASSPPGRVVGELFF. The DNA for the CDR3 is TGTGCCAGCAGCCCCCCCGGGAGGGTTGTCGGGGAGCTGTTTTTT. This chain connects TRBV9 to TRBJ2-2; TRBD2 agrees at 8 bases. There are 15 residues in the CDR3. Trimming at V came to 4 bases and at J to 7 bases, leaving 9 bases not matched to a gene. Per germline, CDR1 SGDLS and CDR2 YYNGEE.

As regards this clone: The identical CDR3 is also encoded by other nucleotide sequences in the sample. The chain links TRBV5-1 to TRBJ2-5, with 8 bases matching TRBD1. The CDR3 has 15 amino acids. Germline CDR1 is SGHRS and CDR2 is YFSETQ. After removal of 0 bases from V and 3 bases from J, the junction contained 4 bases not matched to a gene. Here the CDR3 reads CASSLAGTGEETQYF. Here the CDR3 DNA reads TGCGCCAGCAGCTTGGCCGGGACAGGTGAAGAGACCCAGTACTTC.

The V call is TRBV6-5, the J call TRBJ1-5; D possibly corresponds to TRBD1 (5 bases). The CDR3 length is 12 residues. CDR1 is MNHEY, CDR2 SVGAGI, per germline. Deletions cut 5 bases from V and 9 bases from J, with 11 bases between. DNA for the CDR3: TGTGCCAGCAGTCTCCGCCAGGGGCCCCAGCATTTT. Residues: CASSLRQGPQHF.

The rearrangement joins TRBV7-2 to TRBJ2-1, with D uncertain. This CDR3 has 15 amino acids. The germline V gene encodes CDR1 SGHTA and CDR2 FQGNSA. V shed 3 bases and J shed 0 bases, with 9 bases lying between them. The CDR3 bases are TGTGCCAGCAGCTTTTCTAGGAGCTCCTACAATGAGCAGTTCTTC. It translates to CASSFSRSSYNEQFF.

In DNA, the CDR3 is TGCGCCAGCAGCTTAGACAGGGGAGGCACTGAAGCTTTCTTT. This encodes CASSLDRGGTEAFF. The chain employs TRBV5-1 and TRBJ1-1, with 8 bases identical to TRBD1. Per germline, CDR1 SGHRS and CDR2 YFSETQ. Unmatched junction bases numbered 4, after V lost 2 bases and J lost 4 bases. CDR3 size: 14 residues.

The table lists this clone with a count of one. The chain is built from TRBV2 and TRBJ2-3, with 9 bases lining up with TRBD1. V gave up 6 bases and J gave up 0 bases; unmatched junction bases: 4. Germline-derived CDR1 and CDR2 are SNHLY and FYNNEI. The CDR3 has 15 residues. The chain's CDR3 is CASRPTGGSTDTQYF. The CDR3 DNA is TGTGCCAGCAGGCCGACAGGGGGAAGCACAGATACGCAGTATTTT. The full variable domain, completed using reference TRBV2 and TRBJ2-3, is EPEVTQTPSHQVTQMGQEVILRCVPISNHLYFYWYRQILGQKVEFLVSFYNNEISEKSEIFDDQFSVERPDGSNFTLKIRSTKLEDSAMYFCASRPTGGSTDTQYFGPGTRLTVL.

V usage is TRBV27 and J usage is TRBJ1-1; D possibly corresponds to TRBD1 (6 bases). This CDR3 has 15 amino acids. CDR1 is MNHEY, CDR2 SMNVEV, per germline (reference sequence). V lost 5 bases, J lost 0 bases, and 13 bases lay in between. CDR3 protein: CASSTRQAMNTEAFF. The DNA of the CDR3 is TGTGCCAGCAGTACACGACAGGCTATGAACACTGAAGCTTTCTTT.

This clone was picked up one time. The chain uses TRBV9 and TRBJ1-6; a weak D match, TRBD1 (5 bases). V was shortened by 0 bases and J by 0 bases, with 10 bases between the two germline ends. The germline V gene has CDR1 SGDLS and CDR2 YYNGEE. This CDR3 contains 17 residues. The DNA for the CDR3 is TGTGCCAGCAGCGTAGGGGGAGGGGACTCCTATAATTCACCCCTCCACTTT. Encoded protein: CASSVGGGDSYNSPLHF.

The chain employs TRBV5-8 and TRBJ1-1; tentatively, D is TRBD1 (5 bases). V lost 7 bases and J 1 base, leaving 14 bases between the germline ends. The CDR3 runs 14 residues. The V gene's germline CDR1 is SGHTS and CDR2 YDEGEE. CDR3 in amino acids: CASVGVLGNTEAFF. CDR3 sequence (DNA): TGTGCCAGCGTAGGGGTATTGGGGAACACTGAAGCTTTCTTT.

The CDR3 nucleotides are TGTGCCAGCAGCTGGTCAATGGGACAGGCTCCAAATGAGCAGTTCTTC. Translated, it gives CASSWSMGQAPNEQFF. The chain couples TRBV5-4 to TRBJ2-1, with 8 nucleotides matching TRBD1. This CDR3 spans 16 amino acids. Germline CDR1 SGHNT, CDR2 YYREEE (reference sequence). The junction had 12 bases not matched to a gene; V was cut back by 3 bases and J by 7 bases. Combining the CDR3 with reference TRBV5-4 and TRBJ2-1 gives the whole variable domain ETGVTQSPTHLIKTRGQQVTLRCSSQSGHNTVSWYQQALGQGPQFIFQYYREEENGRGNFPPRFSGLQFPNYSSELNVNALELDDSALYLCASSWSMGQAPNEQFFGPGTRLTVL.

The CDR3 nucleotides read TGTGCCAGCAGCCGTGGACAGGGTGCGGATTCACCCCTCCACTTT. Translated: CASSRGQGADSPLHF. V gene TRBV5-5 combines with J gene TRBJ1-6; TRBD1 agrees at 8 bases. The junction had 8 bases not matched to a gene; V was cut back by 4 bases and J by 8 bases. Per germline, CDR1 SGHKS and CDR2 YYEKEE (reference sequence). This CDR3 is built from 15 residues. Combining the CDR3 with reference TRBV5-5 and TRBJ1-6 gives the whole variable domain DAGVTQSPTHLIKTRGQQVTLRCSPISGHKSVSWYQQVLGQGPQFIFQYYEKEERGRGNFPDRFSARQFPNYSSELNVNALLLGDSALYLCASSRGQGADSPLHFGNGTRLTVT.

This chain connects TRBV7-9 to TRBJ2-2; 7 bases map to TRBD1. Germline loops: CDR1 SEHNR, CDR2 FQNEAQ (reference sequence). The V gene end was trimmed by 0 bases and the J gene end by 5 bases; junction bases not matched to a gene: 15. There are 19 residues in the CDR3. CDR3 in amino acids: CASSLAGQSNRGFTGELFF. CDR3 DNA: TGTGCCAGCAGCTTAGCGGGGCAGTCTAACAGGGGATTTACCGGGGAGCTGTTTTTT.

CDR3 sequence: CASSRSPSGGGYNEQFF. For the CDR3, the DNA is TGTGCCAGTAGTCGTTCACCTAGCGGGGGAGGTTACAATGAGCAGTTCTTC. The chain has TRBV19 and TRBJ2-1, with TRBD2 matching over 10 bases. This CDR3 spans 17 amino acids. The J segment lost 4 bases and the V segment lost 5 bases, leaving 11 bases of the junction unmatched. CDR1 is LNHDA and CDR2 is SQIVND in the germline V gene (reference sequence).

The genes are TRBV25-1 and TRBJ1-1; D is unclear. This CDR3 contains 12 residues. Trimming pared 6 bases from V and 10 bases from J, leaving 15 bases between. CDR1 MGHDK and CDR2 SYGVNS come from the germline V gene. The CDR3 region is CASSWEGLGAFF. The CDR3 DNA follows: TGTGCCAGCAGCTGGGAGGGTCTGGGAGCTTTCTTT.

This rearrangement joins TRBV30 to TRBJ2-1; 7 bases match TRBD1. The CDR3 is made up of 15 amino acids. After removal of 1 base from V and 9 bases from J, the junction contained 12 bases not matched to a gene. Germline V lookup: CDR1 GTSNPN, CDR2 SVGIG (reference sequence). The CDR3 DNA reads TGTGCCTGGAGTGGCACAGGGGACCCCCGGCTTGAGCAGTTCTTC. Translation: CAWSGTGDPRLEQFF.

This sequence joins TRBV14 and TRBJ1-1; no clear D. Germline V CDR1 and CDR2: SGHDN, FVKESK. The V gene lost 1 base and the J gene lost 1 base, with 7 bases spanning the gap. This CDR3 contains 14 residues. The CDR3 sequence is CASSQGQANTEAFF. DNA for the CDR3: TGTGCCAGCAGCCAAGGACAAGCGAACACTGAAGCTTTCTTT.